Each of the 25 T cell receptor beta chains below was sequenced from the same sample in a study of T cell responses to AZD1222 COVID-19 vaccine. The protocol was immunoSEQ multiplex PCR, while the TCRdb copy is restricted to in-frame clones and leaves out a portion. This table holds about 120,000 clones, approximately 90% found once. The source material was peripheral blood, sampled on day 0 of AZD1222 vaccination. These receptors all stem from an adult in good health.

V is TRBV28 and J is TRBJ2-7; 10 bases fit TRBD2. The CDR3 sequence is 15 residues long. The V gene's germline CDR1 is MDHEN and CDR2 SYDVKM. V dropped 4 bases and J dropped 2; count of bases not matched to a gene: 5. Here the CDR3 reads CASSSGLAGAYEQYF. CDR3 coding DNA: TGTGCCAGCAGTTCTGGGCTAGCGGGAGCCTACGAGCAGTACTTC.

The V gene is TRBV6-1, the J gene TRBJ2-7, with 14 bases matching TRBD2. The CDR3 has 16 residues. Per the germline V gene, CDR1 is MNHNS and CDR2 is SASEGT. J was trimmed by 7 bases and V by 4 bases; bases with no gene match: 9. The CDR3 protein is CASSARLAGGQGEQYF. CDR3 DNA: TGTGCCAGCAGTGCCCGACTAGCGGGAGGGCAGGGAGAGCAGTACTTC.

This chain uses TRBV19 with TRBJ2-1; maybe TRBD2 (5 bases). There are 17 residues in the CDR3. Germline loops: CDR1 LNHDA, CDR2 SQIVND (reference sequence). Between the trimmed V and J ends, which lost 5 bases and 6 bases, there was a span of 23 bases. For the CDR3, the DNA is TGTGCCAGTAGTCTCCTTTTGGGTGGGAGTGGTCCCAATGAGCAGTTCTTC. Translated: CASSLLLGGSGPNEQFF.

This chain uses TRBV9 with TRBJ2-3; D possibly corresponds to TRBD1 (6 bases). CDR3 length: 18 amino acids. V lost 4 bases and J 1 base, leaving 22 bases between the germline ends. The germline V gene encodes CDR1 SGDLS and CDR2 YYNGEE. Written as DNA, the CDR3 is TGTGCCAGCAGCAGAGAGGTTCTCCAGGGGAGAGGCACAGATACGCAGTATTTT. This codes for CASSREVLQGRGTDTQYF.

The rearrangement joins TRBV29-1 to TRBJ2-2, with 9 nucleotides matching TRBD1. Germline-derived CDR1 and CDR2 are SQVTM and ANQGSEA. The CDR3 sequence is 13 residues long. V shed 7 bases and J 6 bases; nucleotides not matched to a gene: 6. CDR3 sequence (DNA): TGCAGCGCCGGGACAGGGAGAGCCGGGGAGCTGTTTTTT. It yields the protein CSAGTGRAGELFF.

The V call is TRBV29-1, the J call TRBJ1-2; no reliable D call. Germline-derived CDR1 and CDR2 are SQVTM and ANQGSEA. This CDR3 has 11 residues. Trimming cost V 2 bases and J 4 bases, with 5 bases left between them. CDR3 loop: CSVELPYGYTF. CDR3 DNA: TGCAGCGTTGAACTTCCCTATGGCTACACCTTC.

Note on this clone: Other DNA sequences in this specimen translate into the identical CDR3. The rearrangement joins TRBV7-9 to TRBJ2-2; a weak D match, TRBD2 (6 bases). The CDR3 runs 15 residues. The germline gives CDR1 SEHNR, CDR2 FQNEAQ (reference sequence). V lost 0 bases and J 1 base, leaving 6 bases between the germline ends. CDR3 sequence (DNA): TGTGCCAGCAGCTTAGCGGGAGGGAACACCGGGGAGCTGTTTTTT. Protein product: CASSLAGGNTGELFF.

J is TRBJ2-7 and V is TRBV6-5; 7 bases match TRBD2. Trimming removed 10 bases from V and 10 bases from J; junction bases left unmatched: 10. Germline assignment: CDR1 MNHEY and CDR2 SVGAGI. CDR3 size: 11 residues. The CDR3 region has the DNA TGTGCCACCAGCTGGGGGGGACCTCAGTACTTC. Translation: CATSWGGPQYF.

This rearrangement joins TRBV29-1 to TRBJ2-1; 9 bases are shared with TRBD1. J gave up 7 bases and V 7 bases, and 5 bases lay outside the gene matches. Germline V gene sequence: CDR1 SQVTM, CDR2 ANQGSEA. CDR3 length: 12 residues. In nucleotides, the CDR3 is TGCAGCGCAGGGACAGGGTGGAATGAGCAGTTCTTC. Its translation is CSAGTGWNEQFF.

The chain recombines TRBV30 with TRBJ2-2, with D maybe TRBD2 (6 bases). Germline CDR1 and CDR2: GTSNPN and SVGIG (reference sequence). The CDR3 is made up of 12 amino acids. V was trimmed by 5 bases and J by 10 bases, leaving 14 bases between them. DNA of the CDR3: TGTGCCTGGGGGGGACTCCCTAAGGAGCTGTTTTTT. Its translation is CAWGGLPKELFF.

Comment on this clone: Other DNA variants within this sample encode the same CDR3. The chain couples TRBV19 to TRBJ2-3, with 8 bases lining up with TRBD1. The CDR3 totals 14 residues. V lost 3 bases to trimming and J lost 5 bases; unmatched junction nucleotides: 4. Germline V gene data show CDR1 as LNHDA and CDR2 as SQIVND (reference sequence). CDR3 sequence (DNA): TGTGCCAGTAGTATCCAGGGGGCGAAAGATACGCAGTATTTT. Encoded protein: CASSIQGAKDTQYF. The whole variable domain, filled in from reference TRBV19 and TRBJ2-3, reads DGGITQSPKYLFRKEGQNVTLSCEQNLNHDAMYWYRQDPGQGLRLIYYSQIVNDFQKGDIAEGYSVSREKKESFPLTVTSAQKNPTAFYLCASSIQGAKDTQYFGPGTRLTVL.

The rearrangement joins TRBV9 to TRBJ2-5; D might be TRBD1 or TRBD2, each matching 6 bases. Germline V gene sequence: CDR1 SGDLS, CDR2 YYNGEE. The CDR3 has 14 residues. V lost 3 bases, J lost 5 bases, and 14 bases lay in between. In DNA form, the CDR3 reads TGTGCCAGCAGCGCGGGGGCTCATCGGGAGACCCAGTACTTC. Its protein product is CASSAGAHRETQYF.

This CDR3 reads CASSVGQLSEQNTEAFF. The CDR3 coding sequence is TGTGCCAGCAGCGTGGGGCAATTGTCCGAACAGAACACTGAAGCTTTCTTT. This chain connects TRBV5-4 to TRBJ1-1, with D possibly matching TRBD1 (5 bases). CDR3 length: 17 residues. Germline assignment: CDR1 SGHNT and CDR2 YYREEE (reference sequence). The V end lost 4 bases, the J end lost 1 base, and 20 bases lay between the germline ends. The full variable domain, in which reference TRBV5-4 and TRBJ1-1 provide the parts outside the CDR3, is ETGVTQSPTHLIKTRGQQVTLRCSSQSGHNTVSWYQQALGQGPQFIFQYYREEENGRGNFPPRFSGLQFPNYSSELNVNALELDDSALYLCASSVGQLSEQNTEAFFGQGTRLTVV.

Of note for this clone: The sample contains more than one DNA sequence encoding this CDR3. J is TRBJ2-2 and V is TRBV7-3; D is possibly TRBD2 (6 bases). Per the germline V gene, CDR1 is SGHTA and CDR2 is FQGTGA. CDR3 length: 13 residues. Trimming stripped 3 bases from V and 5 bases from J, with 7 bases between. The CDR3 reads CASSFGGTGELFF. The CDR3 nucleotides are TGTGCCAGCAGCTTCGGGGGAACCGGGGAGCTGTTTTTT.

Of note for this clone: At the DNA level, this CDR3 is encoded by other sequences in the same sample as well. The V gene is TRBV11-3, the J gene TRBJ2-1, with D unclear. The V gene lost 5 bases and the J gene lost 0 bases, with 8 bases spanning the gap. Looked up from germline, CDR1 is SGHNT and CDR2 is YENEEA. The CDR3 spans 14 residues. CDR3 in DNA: TGTGCCAGCAGCCCCGGCGGCTCCTACAATGAGCAGTTCTTC. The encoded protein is CASSPGGSYNEQFF.

The CDR3 is CASSLGGRPSSGPDNEQFF. DNA for the CDR3: TGCGCCAGCAGCTTGGGGGGCCGGCCCTCTAGCGGACCCGACAATGAGCAGTTCTTC. The genes are TRBV5-1 and TRBJ2-1; 7 bases are a match to TRBD2. With 0 bases clipped from V and 5 bases from J, the junction kept 17 bases outside the gene matches. CDR1 and CDR2 from the germline V gene are SGHRS and YFSETQ. The CDR3 contains 19 residues.

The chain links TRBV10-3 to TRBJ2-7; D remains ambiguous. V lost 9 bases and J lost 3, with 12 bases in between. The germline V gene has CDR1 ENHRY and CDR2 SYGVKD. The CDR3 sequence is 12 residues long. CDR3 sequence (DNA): TGTGCCATACTCGACCCCAACTACGAGCAGTACTTC. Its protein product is CAILDPNYEQYF.

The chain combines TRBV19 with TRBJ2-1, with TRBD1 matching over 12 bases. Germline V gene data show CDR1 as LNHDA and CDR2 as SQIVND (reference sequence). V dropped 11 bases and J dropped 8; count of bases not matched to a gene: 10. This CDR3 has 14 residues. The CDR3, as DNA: TGTGCCGCCCGGGACAGGGGGCGAAGCGATGAGCAGTTCTTC. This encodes CAARDRGRSDEQFF.

CDR3 nucleotides: TGTGCCACCAGTGAGGGGCGAGAGACTAGCGGGAGCGATGAGCAGTTCTTC. Amino acids: CATSEGRETSGSDEQFF. This chain joins TRBV24-1 and TRBJ2-1; 12 bases are a match to TRBD2. The V gene end was trimmed by 4 bases and the J gene end by 8 bases; junction bases not matched to a gene: 11. From germline, CDR1 is KGHDR and CDR2 SFDVKD. The CDR3 contains 17 residues.

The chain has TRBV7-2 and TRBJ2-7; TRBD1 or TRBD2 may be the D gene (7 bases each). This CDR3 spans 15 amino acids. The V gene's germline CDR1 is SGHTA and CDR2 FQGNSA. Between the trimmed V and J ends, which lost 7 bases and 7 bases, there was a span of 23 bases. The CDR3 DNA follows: TGTGCCAGCACCCCCTTCAGGGGGGGTTTGAGGGAGCAGTACTTC. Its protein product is CASTPFRGGLREQYF.

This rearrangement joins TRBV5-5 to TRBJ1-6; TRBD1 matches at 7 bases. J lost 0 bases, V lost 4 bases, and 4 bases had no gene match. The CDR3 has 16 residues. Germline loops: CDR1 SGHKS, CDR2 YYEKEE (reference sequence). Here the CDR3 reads CASSGDSSSYNSPLHF. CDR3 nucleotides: TGTGCCAGCAGCGGGGACAGCAGCTCCTATAATTCACCCCTCCACTTT.

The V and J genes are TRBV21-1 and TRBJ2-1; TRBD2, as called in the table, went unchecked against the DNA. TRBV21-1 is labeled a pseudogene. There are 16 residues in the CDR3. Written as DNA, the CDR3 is TGTGCCAGCAGCAAAGCCATAGGGACTAGCGGAGGTGGGCAGTTCTTC. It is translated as CASSKAIGTSGGGQFF.

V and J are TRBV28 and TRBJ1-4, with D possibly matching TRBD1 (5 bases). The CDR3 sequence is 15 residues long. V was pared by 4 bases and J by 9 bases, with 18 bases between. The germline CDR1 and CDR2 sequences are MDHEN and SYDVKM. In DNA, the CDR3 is TGTGCCAGCAGTTATGGACACGTGAGGGCCCAAAAACTGTTTTTT. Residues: CASSYGHVRAQKLFF.

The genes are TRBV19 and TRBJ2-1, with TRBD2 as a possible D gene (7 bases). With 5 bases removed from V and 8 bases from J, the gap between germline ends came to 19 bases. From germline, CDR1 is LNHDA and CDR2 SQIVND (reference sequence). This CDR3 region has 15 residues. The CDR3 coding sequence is TGTGCCAGTAGTTCTGGGGGCGGGAGAGTCGATGAGCAGTTCTTC. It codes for CASSSGGGRVDEQFF.

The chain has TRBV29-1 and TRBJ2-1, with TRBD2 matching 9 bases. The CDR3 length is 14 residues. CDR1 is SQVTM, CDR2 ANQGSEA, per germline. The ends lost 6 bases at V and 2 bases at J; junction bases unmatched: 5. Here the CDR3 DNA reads TGCAGCGTAGTAGCGGGAGACCCCTACAATGAGCAGTTCTTC. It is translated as CSVVAGDPYNEQFF.